This TCR beta chain was captured in a study of shared clonotypes between healthy human individuals. The CDR3 is 13 residues long. V was clipped by 0 bases and J by 3 bases, with 6 bases between them. The germline V gene has CDR1 LGHNA and CDR2 YSLEER. The table came from immunoSEQ multiplex PCR; TCRdb's copy has only in-frame clones and leaves some out. The data contain 650,000 to 800,000 clones, about 90% of them singletons. Study results and caveats: Across a few donors, naive CD4 shared 5% to 6.5%, naive CD8 less than 4%, memory CD4 less than 2.5%, memory CD8 0.4% to 0.5%.

Naive CD8 populations comprised CD45RO-negative cells positively selected for CCR7, excluding terminally differentiated effector memory CD45RA+ cells. On this clone: Its antigen is undetermined.

Source material: naive CD8+ T cells sorted from blood. The TCR sequence derives from a man aged 30 to 45 in good health. This rearrangement joins TRBV4-3 to TRBJ2-7; D is unresolved. Here the CDR3 DNA reads TGCGCCAGCAGCCAAGATTTCCTCTACGAGCAGTACTTC. This codes for CASSQDFLYEQYF.